This record concerns one T cell receptor beta chain sequence. Antigen: not known. This sample was taken from a study of T cell responses to AZD1222 COVID-19 vaccine. V gave up 0 bases and J gave up 7 bases, with 9 bases separating them. Germline CDR1 reads SGHAT; CDR2 reads FQNNGV. This CDR3 region has 13 residues. Study-wide points: Repertoire collection took place solely once the T cell response had peaked. Clonal diversity may have been underestimated in mostly white British donors. Regions 160-218 and 743-854 dominated among vaccine-associated CD4 TCRs spanning spike.

Assay: immunoSEQ multiplex PCR; the TCRdb copy retains only in-frame clones and omits some. Among about 69,000 clones listed, roughly 90% were seen once. This chain connects TRBV11-2 to TRBJ1-2; D remains unclear. Sample: peripheral blood, taken on day 0 of AZD1222 vaccination. This sequence was found in an adult in good health. The CDR3 here is CASSLDNGFGYTF. Here the CDR3 DNA reads TGTGCCAGCAGCTTAGATAATGGATTTGGCTACACCTTC.